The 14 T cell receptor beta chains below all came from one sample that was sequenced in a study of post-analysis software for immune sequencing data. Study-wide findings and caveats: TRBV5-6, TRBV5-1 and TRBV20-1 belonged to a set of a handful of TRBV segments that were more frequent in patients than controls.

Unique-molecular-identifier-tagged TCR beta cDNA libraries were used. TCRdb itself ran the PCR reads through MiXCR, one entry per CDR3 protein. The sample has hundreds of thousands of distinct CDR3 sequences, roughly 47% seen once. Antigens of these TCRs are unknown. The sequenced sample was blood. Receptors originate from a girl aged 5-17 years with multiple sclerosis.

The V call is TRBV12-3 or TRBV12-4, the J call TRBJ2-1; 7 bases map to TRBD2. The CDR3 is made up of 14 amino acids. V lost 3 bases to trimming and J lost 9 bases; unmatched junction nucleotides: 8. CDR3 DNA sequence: TGTGCCAGCAGTTTTGAGGGGAGGGCCGGTGAGCAGTTCTTC. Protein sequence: CASSFEGRAGEQFF.

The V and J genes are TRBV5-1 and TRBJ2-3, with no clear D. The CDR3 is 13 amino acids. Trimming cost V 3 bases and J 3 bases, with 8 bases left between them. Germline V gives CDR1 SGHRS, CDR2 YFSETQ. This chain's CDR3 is CASSSAWTDTQYF. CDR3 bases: TGCGCCAGCAGCTCCGCTTGGACAGATACGCAGTATTTT.

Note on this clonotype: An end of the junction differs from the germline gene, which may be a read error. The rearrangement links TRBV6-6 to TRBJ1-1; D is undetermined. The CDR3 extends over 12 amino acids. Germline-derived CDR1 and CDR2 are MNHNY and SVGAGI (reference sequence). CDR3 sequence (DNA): TGTGGCAGCAGTTACGCGGCCACTGAAGCTTTCTTT. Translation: CGSSYAATEAFF.

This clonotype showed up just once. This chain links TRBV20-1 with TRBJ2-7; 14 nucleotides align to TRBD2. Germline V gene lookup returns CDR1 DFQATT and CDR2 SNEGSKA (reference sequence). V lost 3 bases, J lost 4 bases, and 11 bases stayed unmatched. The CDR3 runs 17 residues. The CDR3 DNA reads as TGCAGTGCTAGTAAGGGGGCCGGGACTAGCGGGGGTTACGAGCAGTACTTC. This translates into CSASKGAGTSGGYEQYF.

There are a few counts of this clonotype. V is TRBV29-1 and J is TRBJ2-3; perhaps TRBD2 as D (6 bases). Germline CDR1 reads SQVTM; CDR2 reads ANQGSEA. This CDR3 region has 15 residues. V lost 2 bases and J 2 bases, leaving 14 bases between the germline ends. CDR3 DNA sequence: TGCAGCGTTGAACCGCTAGCGCAAAACACAGATACGCAGTATTTT. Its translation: CSVEPLAQNTDTQYF.

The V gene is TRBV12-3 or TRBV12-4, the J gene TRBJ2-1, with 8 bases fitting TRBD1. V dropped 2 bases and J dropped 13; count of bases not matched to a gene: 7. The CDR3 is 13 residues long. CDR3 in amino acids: CASSLPGQGGQFF. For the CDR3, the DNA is TGTGCCAGCAGTTTACCCGGACAGGGAGGCCAGTTCTTC.

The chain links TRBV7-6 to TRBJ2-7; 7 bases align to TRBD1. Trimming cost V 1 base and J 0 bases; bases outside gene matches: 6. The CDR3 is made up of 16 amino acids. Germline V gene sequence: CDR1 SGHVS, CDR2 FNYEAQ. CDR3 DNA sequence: TGTGCCAGCAGCTTAGGACAGGGCATGGGCTCCTACGAGCAGTACTTC. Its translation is CASSLGQGMGSYEQYF. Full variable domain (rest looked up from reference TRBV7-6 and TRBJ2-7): GAGVSQSPRYKVTKRGQDVALRCDPISGHVSLYWYRQALGQGPEFLTYFNYEAQQDKSGLPNDRFSAERPEGSISTLTIQRTEQRDSAMYRCASSLGQGMGSYEQYFGPGTRLTVT.

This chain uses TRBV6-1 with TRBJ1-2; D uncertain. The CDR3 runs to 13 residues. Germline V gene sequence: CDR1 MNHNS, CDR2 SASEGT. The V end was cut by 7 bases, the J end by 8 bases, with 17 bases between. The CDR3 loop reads CASTDQWRSGYTF. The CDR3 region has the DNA TGTGCCAGCACCGACCAGTGGCGGTCGGGCTACACCTTC.

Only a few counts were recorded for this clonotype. This CDR3 is CAIRLEGSGQEFF. The CDR3 DNA sequence: TGTGCCATCAGGTTAGAGGGGTCGGGCCAGGAGTTCTTC. The chain is built from TRBV10-3 and TRBJ2-1, with D possibly being TRBD1 or TRBD2 (5 bases each). The CDR3 runs to 13 residues. V lost 6 bases to trimming and J lost 14 bases, with 20 bases between them. Germline V gene data show CDR1 as ENHRY and CDR2 as SYGVKD.

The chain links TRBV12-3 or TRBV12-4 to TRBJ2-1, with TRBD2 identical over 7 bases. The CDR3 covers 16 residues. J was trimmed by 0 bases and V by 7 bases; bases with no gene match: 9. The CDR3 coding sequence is TGTGCCAGCATTCCTGATAGCGGGTACTCCTACAATGAGCAGTTCTTC. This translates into CASIPDSGYSYNEQFF.

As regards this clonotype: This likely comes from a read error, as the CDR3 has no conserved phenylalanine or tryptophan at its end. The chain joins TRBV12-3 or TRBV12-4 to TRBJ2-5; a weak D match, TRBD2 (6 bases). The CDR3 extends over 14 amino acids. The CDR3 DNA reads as TGTGCCAGCAGCGAACGGGGGAGCCAAGAGGCCCAGTACTCC. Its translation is CASSERGSQEAQYS.

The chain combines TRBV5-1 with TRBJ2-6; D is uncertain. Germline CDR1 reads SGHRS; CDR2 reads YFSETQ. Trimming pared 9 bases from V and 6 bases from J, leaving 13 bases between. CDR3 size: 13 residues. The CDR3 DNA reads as TGCGCCACCGCGCCGGCAGCGGCCAACGTCCTGACTTTC. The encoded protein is CATAPAAANVLTF.

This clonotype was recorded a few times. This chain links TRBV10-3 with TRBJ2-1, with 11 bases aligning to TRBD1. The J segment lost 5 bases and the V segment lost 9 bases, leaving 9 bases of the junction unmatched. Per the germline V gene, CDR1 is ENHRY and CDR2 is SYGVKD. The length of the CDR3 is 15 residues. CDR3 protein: CAITVGQGADNEQFF. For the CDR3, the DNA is TGTGCCATAACCGTTGGACAGGGGGCGGACAATGAGCAGTTCTTC.

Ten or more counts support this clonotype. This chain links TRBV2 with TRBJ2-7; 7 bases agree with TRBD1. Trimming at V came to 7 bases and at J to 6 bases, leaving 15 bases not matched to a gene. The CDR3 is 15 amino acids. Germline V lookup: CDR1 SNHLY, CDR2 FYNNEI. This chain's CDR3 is CASTLHPGTAAEQYF. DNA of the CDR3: TGTGCCAGCACCTTGCACCCCGGGACAGCGGCCGAGCAGTACTTC.